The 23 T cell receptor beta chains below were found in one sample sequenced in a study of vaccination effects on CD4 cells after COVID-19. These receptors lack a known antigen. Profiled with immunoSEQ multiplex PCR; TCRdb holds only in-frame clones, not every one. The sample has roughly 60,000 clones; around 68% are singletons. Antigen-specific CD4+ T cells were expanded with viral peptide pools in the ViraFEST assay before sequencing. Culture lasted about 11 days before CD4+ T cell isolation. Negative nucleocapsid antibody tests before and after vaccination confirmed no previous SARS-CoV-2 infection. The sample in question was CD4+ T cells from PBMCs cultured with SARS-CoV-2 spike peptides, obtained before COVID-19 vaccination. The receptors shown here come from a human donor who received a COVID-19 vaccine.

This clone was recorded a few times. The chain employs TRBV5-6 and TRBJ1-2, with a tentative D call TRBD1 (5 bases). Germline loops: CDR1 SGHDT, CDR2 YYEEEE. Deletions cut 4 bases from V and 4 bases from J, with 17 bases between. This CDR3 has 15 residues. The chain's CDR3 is CASSGALRDFYGYTF. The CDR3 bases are TGTGCCAGCAGCGGGGCCCTCCGAGATTTCTATGGCTACACCTTC.

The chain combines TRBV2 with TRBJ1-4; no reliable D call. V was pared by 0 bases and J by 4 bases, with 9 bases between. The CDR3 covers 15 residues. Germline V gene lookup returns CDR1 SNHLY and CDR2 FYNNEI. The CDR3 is CASSEALGRNEKLFF. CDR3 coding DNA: TGTGCCAGCAGTGAAGCGCTTGGGCGTAATGAAAAACTGTTTTTT.

The CDR3 reads CASSLSPRGEQFF. For the CDR3, the DNA is TGTGCCAGCAGCTTATCCCCCCGGGGTGAGCAGTTCTTC. This rearrangement joins TRBV11-2 to TRBJ2-1, with D possibly being TRBD2 (5 bases). Germline values: CDR1 SGHAT, CDR2 FQNNGV. Trimming took off 2 bases at V and 9 bases at J, with 11 bases between the two ends. This CDR3 region has 13 residues.

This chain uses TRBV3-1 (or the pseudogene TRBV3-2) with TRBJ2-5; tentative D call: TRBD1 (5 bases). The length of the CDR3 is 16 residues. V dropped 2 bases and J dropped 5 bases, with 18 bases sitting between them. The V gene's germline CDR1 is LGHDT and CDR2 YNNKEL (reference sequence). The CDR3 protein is CASSQQGRAIRETQYF. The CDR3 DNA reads TGTGCCAGCAGCCAACAGGGAAGGGCTATTAGGGAGACCCAGTACTTC.

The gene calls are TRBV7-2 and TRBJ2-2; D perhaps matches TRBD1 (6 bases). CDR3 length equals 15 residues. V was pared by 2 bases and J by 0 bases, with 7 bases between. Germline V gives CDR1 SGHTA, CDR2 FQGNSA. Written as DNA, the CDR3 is TGTGCCAGCAGCTTATCAGGGGCGAACACCGGGGAGCTGTTTTTT. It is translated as CASSLSGANTGELFF.

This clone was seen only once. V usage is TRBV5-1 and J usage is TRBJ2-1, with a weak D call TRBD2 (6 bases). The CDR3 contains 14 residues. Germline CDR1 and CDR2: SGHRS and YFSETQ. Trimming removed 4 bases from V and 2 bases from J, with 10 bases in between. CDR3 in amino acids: CASSGPGAYNEQFF. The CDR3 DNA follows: TGCGCCAGCAGCGGGCCGGGGGCCTACAATGAGCAGTTCTTC.

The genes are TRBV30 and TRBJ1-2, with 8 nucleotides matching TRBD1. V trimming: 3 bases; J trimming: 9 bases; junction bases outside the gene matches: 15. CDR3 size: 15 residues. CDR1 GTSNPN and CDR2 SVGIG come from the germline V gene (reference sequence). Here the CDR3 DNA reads TGTGCCTGGAGGGGCATCCCGGGACAGGACGTGCGCTACACCTTC. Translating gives CAWRGIPGQDVRYTF.

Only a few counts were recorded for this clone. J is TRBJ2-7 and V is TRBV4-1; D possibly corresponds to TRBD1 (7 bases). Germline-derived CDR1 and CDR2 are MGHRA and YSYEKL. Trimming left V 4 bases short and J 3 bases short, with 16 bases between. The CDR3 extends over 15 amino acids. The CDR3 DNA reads TGCGCCAGCAGCCTAGACAGGGAGGTTTTCTACGAGCAGTACTTC. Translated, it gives CASSLDREVFYEQYF.

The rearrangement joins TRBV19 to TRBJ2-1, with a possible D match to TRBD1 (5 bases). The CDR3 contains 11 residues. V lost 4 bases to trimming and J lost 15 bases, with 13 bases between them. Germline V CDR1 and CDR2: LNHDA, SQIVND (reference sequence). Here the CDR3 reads CASSRQGWPFF. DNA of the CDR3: TGTGCCAGTAGTAGGCAGGGATGGCCGTTCTTC.

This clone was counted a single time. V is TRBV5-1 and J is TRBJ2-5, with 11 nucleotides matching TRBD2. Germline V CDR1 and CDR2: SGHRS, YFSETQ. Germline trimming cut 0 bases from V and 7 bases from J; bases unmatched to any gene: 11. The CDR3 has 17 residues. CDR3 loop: CASSLGTSGPTPRTQYF. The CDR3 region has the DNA TGCGCCAGCAGCTTGGGGACTAGCGGGCCCACCCCGCGGACCCAGTACTTC.

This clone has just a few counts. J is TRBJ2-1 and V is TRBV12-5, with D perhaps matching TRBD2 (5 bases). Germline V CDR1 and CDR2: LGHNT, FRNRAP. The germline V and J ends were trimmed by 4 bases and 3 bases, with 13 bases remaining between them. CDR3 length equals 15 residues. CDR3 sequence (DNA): TGTGCTAGTGGTTCCGCGGGCCTCGGCTACAATGAGCAGTTCTTC. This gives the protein CASGSAGLGYNEQFF.

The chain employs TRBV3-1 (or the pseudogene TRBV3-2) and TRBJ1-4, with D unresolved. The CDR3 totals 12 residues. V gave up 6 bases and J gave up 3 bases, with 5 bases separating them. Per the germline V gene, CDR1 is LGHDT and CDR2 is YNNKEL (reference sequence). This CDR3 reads CASRWANEKLFF. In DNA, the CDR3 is TGTGCCAGCAGATGGGCTAATGAAAAACTGTTTTTT.

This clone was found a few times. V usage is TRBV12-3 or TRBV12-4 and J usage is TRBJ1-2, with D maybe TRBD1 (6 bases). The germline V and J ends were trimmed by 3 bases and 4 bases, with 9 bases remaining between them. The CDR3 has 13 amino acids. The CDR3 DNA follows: TGTGCCAGCAGTTTGTCAGGGGTCTATGGCTACACCTTC. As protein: CASSLSGVYGYTF.

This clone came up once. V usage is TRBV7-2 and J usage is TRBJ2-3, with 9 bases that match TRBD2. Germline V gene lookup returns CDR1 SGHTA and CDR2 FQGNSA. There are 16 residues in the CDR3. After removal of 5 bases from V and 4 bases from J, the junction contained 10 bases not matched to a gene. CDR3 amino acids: CASSPRGRGGPDTQYF. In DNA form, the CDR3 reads TGTGCCAGCAGCCCCAGAGGGCGGGGGGGCCCAGATACGCAGTATTTT.

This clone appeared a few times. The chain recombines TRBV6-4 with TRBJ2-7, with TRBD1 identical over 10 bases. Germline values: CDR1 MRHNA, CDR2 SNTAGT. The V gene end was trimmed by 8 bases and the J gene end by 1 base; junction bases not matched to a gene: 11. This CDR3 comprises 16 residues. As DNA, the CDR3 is TGTGCCAGCGGGACAGGGGCCCGCCGGTTGTCCTACGAGCAGTACTTC. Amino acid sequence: CASGTGARRLSYEQYF.

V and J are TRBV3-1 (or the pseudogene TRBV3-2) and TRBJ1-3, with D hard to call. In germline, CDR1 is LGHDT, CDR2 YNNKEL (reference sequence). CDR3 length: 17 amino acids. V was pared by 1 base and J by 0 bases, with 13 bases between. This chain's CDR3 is CASSQGIGPSSGNTIYF. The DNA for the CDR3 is TGTGCCAGCAGCCAAGGGATCGGCCCCAGCTCTGGAAACACCATATATTTT.

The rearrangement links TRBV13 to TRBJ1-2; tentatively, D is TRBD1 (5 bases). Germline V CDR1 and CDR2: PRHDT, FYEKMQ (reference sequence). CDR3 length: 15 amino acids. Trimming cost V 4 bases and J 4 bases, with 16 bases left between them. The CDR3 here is CASSSHRFPGYGYTF. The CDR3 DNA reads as TGTGCCAGCAGCTCTCACAGGTTCCCAGGCTATGGCTACACCTTC.

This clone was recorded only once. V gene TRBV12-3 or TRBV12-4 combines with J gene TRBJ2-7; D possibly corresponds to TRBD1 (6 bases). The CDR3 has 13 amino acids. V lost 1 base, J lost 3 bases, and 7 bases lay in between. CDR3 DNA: TGTGCCAGCAGTTTAGTACAGGGCTACGAGCAGTACTTC. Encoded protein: CASSLVQGYEQYF.

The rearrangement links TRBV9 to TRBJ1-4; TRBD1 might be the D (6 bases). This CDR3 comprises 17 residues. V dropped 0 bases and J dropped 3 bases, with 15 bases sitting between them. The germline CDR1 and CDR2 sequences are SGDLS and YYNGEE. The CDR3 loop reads CASSVGGAAVANEKLFF. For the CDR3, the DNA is TGTGCCAGCAGCGTAGGGGGGGCAGCGGTAGCTAATGAAAAACTGTTTTTT.

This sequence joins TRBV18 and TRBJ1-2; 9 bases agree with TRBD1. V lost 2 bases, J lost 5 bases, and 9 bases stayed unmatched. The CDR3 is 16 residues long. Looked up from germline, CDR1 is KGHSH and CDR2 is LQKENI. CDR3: CASSPSWDRAAYGYTF. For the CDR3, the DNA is TGTGCCAGCTCACCAAGCTGGGACAGGGCTGCTTATGGCTACACCTTC.

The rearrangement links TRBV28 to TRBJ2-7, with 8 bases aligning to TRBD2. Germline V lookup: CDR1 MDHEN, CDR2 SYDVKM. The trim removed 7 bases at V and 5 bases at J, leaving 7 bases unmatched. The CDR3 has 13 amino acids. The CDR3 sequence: CASTSGSTNEQYF. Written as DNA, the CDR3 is TGTGCCAGCACCAGCGGGAGCACGAACGAGCAGTACTTC. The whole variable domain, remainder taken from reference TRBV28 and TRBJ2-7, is DVKVTQSSRYLVKRTGEKVFLECVQDMDHENMFWYRQDPGLGLRLIYFSYDVKMKEKGDIPEGYSVSREKKERFSLILESASTNQTSMYLCASTSGSTNEQYFGPGTRLTVT.

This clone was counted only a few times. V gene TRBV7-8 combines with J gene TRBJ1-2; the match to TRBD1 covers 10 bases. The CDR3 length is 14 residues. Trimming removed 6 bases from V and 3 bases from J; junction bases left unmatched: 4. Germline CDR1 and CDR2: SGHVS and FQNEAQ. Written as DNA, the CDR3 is TGTGCCAGCAGTCCGACAGGGGGCTACTATGGCTACACCTTC. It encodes CASSPTGGYYGYTF.

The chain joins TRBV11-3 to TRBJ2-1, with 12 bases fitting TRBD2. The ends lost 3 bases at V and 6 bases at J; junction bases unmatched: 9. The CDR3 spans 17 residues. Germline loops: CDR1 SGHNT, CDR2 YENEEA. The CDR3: CASSLDRLAGVANEQFF. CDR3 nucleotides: TGTGCCAGCAGCTTGGACCGACTAGCGGGGGTGGCCAATGAGCAGTTCTTC.